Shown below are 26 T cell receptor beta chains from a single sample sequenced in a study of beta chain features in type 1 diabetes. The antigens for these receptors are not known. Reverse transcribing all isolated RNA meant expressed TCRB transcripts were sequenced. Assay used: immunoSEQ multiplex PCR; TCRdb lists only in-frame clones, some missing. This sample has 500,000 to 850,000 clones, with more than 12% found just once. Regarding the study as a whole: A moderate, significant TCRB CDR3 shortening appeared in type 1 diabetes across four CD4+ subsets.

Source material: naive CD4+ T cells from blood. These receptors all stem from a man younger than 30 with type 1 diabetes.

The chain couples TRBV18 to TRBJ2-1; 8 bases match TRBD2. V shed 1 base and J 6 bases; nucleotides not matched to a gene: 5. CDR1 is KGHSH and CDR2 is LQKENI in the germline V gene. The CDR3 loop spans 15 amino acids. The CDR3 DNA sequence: TGTGCCAGCTCACCACAGGGACTAGGGGGCAATGAGCAGTTCTTC. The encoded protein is CASSPQGLGGNEQFF.

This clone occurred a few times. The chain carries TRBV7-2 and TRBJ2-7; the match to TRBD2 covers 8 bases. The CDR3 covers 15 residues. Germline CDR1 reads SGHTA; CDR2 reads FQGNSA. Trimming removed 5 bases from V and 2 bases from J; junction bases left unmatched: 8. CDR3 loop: CASSRGAGGPYEQYF. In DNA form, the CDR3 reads TGTGCCAGCAGCCGAGGCGCGGGAGGACCCTACGAGCAGTACTTC.

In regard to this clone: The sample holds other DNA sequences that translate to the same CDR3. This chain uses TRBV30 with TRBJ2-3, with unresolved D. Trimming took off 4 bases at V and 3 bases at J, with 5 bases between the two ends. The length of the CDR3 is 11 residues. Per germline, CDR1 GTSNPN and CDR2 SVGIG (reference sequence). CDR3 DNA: TGTGCCTGGACTGGGACAGATACGCAGTATTTT. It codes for CAWTGTDTQYF.

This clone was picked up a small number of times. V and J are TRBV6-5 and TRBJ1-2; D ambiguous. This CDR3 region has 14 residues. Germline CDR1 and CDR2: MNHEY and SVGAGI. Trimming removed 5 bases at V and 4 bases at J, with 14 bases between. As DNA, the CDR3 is TGTGCCAGCAGTCGGACCCCAACTAGCTATGGCTACACCTTC. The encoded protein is CASSRTPTSYGYTF.

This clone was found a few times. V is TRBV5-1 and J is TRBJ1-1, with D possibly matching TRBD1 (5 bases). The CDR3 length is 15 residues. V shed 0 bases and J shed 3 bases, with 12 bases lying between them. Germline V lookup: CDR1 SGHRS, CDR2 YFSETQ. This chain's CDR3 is CASSLESGADTEAFF. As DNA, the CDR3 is TGCGCCAGCAGCTTGGAGTCCGGGGCCGACACTGAAGCTTTCTTT.

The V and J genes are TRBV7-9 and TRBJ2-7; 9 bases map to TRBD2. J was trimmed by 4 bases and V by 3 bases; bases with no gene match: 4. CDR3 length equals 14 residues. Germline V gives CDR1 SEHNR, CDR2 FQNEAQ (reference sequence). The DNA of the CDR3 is TGTGCCAGCAGCTTGACTAGCGGATATTACGAGCAGTACTTC. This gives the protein CASSLTSGYYEQYF.

This CDR3 reads CASRLANSYEQYF. The CDR3 bases are TGTGCCAGCAGACTGGCCAACTCCTACGAGCAGTACTTC. V is TRBV28 and J is TRBJ2-7; no clear D. Germline values: CDR1 MDHEN, CDR2 SYDVKM. The length of the CDR3 is 13 residues. Trimming took 6 bases from V and 0 from J, leaving 9 bases between them.

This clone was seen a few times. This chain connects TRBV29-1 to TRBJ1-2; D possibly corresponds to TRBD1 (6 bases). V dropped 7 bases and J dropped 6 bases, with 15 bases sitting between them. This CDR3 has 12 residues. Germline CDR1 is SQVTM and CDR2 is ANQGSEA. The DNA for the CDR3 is TGCAGCGCGGTCCGGGGGGCGGATGGCTACACCTTC. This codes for CSAVRGADGYTF.

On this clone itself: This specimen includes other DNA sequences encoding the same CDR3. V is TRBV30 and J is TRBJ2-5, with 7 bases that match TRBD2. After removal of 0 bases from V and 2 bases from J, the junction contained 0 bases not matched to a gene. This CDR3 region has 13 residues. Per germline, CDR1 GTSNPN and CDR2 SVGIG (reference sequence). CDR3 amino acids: CAWSVGGQETQYF. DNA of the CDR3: TGTGCCTGGAGTGTCGGGGGGCAAGAGACCCAGTACTTC.

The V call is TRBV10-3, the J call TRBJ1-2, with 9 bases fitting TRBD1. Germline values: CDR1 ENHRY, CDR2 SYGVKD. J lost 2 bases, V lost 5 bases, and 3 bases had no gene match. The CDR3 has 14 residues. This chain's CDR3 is CAISMGQGNYGYTF. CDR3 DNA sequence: TGTGCCATCAGTATGGGACAGGGCAACTATGGCTACACCTTC.

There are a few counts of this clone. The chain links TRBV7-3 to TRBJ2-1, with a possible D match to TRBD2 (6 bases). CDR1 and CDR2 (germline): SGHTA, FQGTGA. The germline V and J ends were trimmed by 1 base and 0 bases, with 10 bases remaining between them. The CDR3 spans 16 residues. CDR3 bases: TGTGCCAGCAGCTTAAGTCTAGCGAGCTCCTACAATGAGCAGTTCTTC. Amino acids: CASSLSLASSYNEQFF.

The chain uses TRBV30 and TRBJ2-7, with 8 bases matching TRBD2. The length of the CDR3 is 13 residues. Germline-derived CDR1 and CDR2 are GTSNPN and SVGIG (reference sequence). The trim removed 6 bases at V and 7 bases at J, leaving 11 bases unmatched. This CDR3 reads CACSKLAAGEQYF. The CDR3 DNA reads TGTGCCTGTTCTAAACTAGCGGCGGGGGAGCAGTACTTC.

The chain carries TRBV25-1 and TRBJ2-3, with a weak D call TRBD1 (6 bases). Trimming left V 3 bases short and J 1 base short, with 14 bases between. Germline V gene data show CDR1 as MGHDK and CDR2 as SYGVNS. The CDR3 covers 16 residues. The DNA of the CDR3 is TGTGCCAGCAGTGATCCACAGGGAAAGGGCACAGATACGCAGTATTTT. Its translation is CASSDPQGKGTDTQYF.

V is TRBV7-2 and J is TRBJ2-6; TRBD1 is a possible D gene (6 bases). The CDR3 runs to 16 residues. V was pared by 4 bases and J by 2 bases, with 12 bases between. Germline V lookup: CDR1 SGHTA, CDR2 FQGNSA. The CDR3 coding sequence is TGTGCCAGCAGCTCCACAGGGCTTCCTGGGGCCAACGTCCTGACTTTC. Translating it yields CASSSTGLPGANVLTF.

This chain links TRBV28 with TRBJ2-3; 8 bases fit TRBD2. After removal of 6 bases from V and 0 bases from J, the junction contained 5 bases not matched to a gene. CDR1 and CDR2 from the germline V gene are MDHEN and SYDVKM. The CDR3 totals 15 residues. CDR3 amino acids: CASRSSGASTDTQYF. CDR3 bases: TGTGCCAGCAGAAGTAGCGGGGCTAGCACAGATACGCAGTATTTT.

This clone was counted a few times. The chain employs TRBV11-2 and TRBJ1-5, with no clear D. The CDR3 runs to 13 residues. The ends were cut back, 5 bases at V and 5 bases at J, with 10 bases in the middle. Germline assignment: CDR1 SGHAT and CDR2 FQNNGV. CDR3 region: CASSRAPDQPQHF. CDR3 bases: TGTGCCAGCAGCAGGGCCCCCGATCAGCCCCAGCATTTT. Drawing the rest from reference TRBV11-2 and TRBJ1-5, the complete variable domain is EAGVAQSPRYKIIEKRQSVAFWCNPISGHATLYWYQQILGQGPKLLIQFQNNGVVDDSQLPKDRFSAERLKGVDSTLKIQPAKLEDSAVYLCASSRAPDQPQHFGDGTRLSIL.

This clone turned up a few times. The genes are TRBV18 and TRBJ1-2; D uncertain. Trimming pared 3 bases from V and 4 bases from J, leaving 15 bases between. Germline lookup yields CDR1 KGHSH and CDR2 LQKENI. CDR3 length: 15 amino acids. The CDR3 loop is CASSPGSRDLYGYTF. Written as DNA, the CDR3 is TGTGCCAGCTCACCTGGTTCGAGAGACCTCTATGGCTACACCTTC.

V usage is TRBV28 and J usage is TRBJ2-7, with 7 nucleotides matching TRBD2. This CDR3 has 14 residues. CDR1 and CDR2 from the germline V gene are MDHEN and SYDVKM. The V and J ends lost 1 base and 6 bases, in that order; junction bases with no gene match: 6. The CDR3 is CASSLLGTGGEQYF. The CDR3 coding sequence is TGTGCCAGCAGTTTATTAGGGACGGGGGGCGAGCAGTACTTC.

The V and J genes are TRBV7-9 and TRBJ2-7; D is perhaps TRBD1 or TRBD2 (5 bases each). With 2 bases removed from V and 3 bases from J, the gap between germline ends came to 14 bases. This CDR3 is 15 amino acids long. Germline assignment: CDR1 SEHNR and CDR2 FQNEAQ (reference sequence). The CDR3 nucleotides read TGTGCCAGCAGCTTAACGGGACCGGAGCACTACGAGCAGTACTTC. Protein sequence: CASSLTGPEHYEQYF.

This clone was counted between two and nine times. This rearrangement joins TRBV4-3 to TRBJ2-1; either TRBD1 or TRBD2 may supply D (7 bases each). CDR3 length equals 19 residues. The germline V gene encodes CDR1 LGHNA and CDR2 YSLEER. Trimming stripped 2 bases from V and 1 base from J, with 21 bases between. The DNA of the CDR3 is TGCGCCAGCAGCCAACCAAAGTGGTCCAGGGGGGGGTCCTACAATGAGCAGTTCTTC. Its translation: CASSQPKWSRGGSYNEQFF.

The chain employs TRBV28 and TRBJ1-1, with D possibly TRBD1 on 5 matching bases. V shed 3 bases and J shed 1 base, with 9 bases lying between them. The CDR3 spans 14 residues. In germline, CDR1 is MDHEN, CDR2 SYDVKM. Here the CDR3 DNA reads TGTGCCAGCAGTTTGTACAGGAAGAACACTGAAGCTTTCTTT. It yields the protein CASSLYRKNTEAFF. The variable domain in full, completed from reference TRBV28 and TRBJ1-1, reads DVKVTQSSRYLVKRTGEKVFLECVQDMDHENMFWYRQDPGLGLRLIYFSYDVKMKEKGDIPEGYSVSREKKERFSLILESASTNQTSMYLCASSLYRKNTEAFFGQGTRLTVV.

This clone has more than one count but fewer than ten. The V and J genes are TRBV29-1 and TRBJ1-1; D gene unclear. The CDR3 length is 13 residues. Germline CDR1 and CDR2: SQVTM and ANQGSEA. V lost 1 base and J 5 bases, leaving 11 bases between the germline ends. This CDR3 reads CSVEGARETEAFF. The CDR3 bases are TGCAGCGTTGAAGGGGCCCGGGAGACTGAAGCTTTCTTT.

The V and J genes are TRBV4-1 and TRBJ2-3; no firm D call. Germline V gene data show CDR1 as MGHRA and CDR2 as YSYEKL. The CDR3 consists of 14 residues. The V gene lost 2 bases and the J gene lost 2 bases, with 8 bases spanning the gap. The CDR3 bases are TGCGCCAGCAGCCAAATATTGCCCACAGATACGCAGTATTTT. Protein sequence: CASSQILPTDTQYF.

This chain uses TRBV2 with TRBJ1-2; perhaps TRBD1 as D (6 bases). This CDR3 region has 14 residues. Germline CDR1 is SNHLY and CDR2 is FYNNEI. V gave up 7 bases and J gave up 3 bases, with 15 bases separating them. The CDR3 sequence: CASTESPGDYGYTF. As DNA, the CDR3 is TGTGCCAGCACCGAAAGCCCAGGGGACTATGGCTACACCTTC.

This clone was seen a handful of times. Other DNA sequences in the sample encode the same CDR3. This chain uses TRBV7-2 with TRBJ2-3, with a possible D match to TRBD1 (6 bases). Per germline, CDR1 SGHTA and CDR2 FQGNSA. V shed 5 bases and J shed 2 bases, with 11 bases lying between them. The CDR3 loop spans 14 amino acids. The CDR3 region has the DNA TGTGCCAGCAGCCCACAGGGTTCCACAGATACGCAGTATTTT. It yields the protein CASSPQGSTDTQYF.

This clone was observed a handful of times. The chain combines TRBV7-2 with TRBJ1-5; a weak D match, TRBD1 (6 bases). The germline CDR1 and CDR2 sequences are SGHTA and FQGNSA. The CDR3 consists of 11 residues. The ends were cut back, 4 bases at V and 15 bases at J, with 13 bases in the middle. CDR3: CASSSGEGRHF. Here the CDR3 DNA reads TGTGCCAGCAGCTCAGGGGAGGGGAGGCATTTT.